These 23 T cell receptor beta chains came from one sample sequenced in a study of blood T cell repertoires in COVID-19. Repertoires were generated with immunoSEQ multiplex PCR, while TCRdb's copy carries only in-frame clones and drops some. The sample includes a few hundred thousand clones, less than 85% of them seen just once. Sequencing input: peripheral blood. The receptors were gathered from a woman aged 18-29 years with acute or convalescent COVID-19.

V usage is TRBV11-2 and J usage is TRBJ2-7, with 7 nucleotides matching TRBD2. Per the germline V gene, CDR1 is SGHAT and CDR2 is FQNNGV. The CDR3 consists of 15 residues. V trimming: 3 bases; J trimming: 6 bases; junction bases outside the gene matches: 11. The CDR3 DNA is TGTGCCAGCAGCTTCAGAGGGGCGGGGGACGGCGAGCAGTACTTC. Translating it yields CASSFRGAGDGEQYF.

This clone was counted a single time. CDR3 coding DNA: TGTGCCAGCAGCTTAGGACTAGCGGGGGTAAGCACAGATACGCAGTATTTT. Its translation is CASSLGLAGVSTDTQYF. The chain links TRBV11-2 to TRBJ2-3, with 12 bases that match TRBD2. V shed 1 base, J shed 0 bases, and the junction held 2 bases outside the gene matches. The CDR3 has 17 residues. Germline CDR1 and CDR2: SGHAT and FQNNGV.

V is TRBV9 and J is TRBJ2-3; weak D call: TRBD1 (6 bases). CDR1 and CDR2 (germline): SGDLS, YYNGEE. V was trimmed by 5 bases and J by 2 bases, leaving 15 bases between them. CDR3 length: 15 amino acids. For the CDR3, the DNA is TGTGCCAGCAGGGCTGGGACACGGAACACAGATACGCAGTATTTT. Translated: CASRAGTRNTDTQYF.

CDR3 bases: TGTGCCAGCAGCAGCTCCTATAATTCACCCCTCCACTTT. This codes for CASSSSYNSPLHF. The J gene is TRBJ1-6, the V gene TRBV28; D remains unclear. Trimming took off 6 bases at V and 0 bases at J, with 3 bases between the two ends. The CDR3 has 13 amino acids. Germline CDR1 MDHEN, CDR2 SYDVKM.

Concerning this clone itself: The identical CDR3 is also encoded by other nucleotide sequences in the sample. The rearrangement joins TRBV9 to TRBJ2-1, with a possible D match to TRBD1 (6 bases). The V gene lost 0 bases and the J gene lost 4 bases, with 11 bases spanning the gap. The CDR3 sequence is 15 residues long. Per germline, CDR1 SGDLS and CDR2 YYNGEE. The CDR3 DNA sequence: TGTGCCAGCAGCGTAGGGGCAGGGGCTTACAATGAGCAGTTCTTC. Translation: CASSVGAGAYNEQFF.

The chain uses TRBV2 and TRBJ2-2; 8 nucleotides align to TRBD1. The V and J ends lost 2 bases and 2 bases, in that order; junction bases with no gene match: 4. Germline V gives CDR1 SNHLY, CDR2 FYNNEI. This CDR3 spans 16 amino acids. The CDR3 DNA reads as TGTGCCAGCAGTGAAATGGGACAGGATAACACCGGGGAGCTGTTTTTT. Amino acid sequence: CASSEMGQDNTGELFF.

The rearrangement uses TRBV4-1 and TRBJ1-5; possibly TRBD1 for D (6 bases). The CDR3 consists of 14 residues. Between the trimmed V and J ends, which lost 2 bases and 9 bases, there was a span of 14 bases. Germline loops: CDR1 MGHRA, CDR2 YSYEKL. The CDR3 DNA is TGCGCCAGCAGCCAAATTAGGACAGCCCTGCCCCAGCATTTT. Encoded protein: CASSQIRTALPQHF.

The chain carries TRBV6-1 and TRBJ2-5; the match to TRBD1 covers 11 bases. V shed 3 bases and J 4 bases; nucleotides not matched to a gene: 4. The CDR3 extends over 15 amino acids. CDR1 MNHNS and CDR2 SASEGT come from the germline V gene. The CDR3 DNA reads TGTGCCAGCAGTGATAGGGACAGGGGGGTAGAGACCCAGTACTTC. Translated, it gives CASSDRDRGVETQYF.

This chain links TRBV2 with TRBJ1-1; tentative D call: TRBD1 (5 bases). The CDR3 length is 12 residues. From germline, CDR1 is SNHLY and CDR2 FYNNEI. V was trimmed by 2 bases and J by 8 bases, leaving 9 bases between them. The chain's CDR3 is CASSEMGGEAFF. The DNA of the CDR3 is TGTGCCAGCAGTGAAATGGGGGGGGAAGCTTTCTTT. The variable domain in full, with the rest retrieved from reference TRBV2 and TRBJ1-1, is EPEVTQTPSHQVTQMGQEVILRCVPISNHLYFYWYRQILGQKVEFLVSFYNNEISEKSEIFDDQFSVERPDGSNFTLKIRSTKLEDSAMYFCASSEMGGEAFFGQGTRLTVV.

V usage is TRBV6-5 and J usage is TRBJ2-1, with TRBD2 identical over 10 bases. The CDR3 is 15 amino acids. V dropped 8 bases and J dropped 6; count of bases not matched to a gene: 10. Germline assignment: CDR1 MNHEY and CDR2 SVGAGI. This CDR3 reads CASGMLSSGSNEQFF. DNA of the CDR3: TGTGCCAGCGGGATGCTCTCTAGCGGGAGCAATGAGCAGTTCTTC.

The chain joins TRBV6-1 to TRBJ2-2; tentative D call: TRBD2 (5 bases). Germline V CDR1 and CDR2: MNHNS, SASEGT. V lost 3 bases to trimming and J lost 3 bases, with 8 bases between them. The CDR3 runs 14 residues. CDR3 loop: CASSDGVDTGELFF. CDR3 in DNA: TGTGCCAGCAGTGACGGGGTGGACACCGGGGAGCTGTTTTTT.

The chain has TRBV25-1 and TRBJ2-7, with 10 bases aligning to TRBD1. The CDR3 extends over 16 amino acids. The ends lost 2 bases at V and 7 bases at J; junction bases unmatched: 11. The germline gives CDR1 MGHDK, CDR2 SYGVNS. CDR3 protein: CASSEGDRGRLGEQYF. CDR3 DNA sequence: TGTGCCAGCAGTGAAGGCGACAGGGGGCGTCTTGGAGAGCAGTACTTC.

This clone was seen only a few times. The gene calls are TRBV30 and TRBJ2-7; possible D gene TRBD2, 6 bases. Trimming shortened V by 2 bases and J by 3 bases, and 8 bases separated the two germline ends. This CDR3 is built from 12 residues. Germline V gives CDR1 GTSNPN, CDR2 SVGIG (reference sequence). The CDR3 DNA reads TGTGCCTGGAGTTCGGGGGTCTACGAGCAGTACTTC. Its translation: CAWSSGVYEQYF.

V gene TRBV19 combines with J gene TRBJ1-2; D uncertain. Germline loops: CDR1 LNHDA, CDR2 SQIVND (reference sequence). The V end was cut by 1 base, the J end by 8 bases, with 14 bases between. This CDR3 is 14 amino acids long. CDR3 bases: TGTGCCAGTAGTATAGGCGTCACCTCCCAAGGCTACACCTTC. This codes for CASSIGVTSQGYTF.

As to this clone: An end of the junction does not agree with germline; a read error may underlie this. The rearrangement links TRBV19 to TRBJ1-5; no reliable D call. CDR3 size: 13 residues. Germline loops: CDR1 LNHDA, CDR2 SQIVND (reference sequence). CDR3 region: CASSSYSSQPQHF. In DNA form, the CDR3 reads TGTGCCAGTAGCTCATATAGCAGTCAGCCCCAGCATTTT.

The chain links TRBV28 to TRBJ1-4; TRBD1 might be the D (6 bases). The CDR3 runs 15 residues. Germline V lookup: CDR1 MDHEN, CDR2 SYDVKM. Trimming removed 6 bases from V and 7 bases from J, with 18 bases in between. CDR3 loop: CASRVDRSSIEKLFF. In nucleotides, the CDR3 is TGTGCCAGCAGGGTTGACAGGTCCTCGATTGAAAAACTGTTTTTT.

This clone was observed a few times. CDR3 nucleotide sequence: TGTGCCAGCAGTTTTGGGGGGTTGGCCACTGAAGCTTTCTTT. Translating it yields CASSFGGLATEAFF. The chain uses TRBV6-5 and TRBJ1-1, with D possibly TRBD1 on 5 matching bases. Deletions cut 4 bases from V and 4 bases from J, with 13 bases between. The CDR3 has 14 amino acids. CDR1 and CDR2 (germline): MNHEY, SVGAGI.

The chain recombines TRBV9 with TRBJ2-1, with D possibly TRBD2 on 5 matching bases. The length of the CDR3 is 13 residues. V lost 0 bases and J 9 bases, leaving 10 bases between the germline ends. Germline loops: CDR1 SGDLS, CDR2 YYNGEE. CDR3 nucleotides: TGTGCCAGCAGCGTAGCGGGTGAGGGTGAGCAGTTCTTC. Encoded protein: CASSVAGEGEQFF.

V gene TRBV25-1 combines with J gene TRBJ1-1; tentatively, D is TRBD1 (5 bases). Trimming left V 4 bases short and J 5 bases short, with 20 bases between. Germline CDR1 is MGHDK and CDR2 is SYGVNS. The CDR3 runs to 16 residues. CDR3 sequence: CASSGGYGRVWTEAFF. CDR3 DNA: TGTGCCAGCAGTGGGGGGTATGGGAGGGTGTGGACTGAAGCTTTCTTT.

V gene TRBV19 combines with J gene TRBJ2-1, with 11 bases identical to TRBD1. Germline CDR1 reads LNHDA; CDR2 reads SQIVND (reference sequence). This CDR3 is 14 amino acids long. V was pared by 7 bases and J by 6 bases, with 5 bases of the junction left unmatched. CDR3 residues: CASNIGTGGNEQFF. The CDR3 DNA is TGTGCCAGTAATATTGGGACAGGGGGCAATGAGCAGTTCTTC. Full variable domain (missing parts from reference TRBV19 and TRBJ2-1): DGGITQSPKYLFRKEGQNVTLSCEQNLNHDAMYWYRQDPGQGLRLIYYSQIVNDFQKGDIAEGYSVSREKKESFPLTVTSAQKNPTAFYLCASNIGTGGNEQFFGPGTRLTVL.

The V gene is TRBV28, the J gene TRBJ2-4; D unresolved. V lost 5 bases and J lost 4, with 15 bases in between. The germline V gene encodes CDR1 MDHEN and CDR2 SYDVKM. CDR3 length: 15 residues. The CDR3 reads CASSPPKVGKNIQYF. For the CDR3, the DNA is TGTGCCAGCAGTCCGCCGAAAGTCGGGAAAAACATTCAGTACTTC.

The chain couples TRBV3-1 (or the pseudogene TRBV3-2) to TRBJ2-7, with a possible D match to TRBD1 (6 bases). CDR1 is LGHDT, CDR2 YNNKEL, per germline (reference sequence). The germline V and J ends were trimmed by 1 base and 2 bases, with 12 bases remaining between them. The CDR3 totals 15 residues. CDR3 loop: CASSQGTELTYEQYF. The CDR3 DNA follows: TGTGCCAGCAGCCAAGGGACAGAGCTTACCTACGAGCAGTACTTC.

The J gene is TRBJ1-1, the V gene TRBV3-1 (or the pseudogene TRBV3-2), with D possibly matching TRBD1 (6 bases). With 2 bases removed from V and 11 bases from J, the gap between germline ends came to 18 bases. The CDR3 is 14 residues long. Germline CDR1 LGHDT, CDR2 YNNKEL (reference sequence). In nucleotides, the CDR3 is TGTGCCAGCAGCCAAACGGGGGGGGCGCGGACCGCTTTCTTT. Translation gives CASSQTGGARTAFF.